These T cell receptor beta chains were read from a single sample in a study of blood T cell repertoires in COVID-19. Sequencing was performed with immunoSEQ multiplex PCR; in TCRdb, only in-frame clones are kept and a portion is missing. The table includes approximately 240,000 clones, about 90% detected once. The sequenced sample consisted of peripheral blood. The receptors shown here come from a young woman who had recovered from COVID-19. Each CDR3 is given with its conserved first and last residue. A D gene is named only where the DNA matches it firmly. Only some rows state a clone size, as once, few, many or a class for expanded clones.

V gene,clone size,CDR3 length,J gene,D gene,CDR3 protein,CDR3 DNA
TRBV19,-,13,TRBJ2-1,-,CASSMRVDNEQFF,TGTGCCAGTAGTATGAGGGTCGACAATGAGCAGTTCTTC
TRBV4-1,-,13,TRBJ1-2,-,CASSQAGFDGYTF,TGCGCCAGCAGCCAAGCAGGGTTCGATGGCTACACCTTC
TRBV19,-,13,TRBJ1-2,-,CASSNTHDFSYTF,TGTGCCAGTAGTAATACCCACGACTTTAGCTACACCTTC
TRBV27,-,14,TRBJ1-1,TRBD1,CASSWGQGVTEAFF,TGTGCCAGCAGTTGGGGACAGGGGGTGACTGAAGCTTTCTTT
TRBV27,-,14,TRBJ1-5,TRBD1,CASSWTGAGQPQHF,TGTGCCAGCAGCTGGACAGGGGCAGGTCAGCCCCAGCATTTT
TRBV3-1/TRBV3-2,-,17,TRBJ2-7,-,CASSQEQVFSSSYEQYF,TGTGCCAGCAGCCAAGAACAGGTGTTCTCAAGCTCCTACGAGCAGTACTTC
TRBV29-1,-,13,TRBJ2-5,TRBD2,CSVAGLVVETQYF,TGCAGCGTTGCAGGACTAGTGGTAGAGACCCAGTACTTC
TRBV6-5,once,12,TRBJ1-2,TRBD1,CASTTGGDGYTF,TGTGCCAGCACGACAGGGGGAGATGGCTACACCTTC
TRBV7-9,-,16,TRBJ1-1,-,CASRTGVAAGDTEAFF,TGTGCCAGCAGGACGGGAGTGGCGGCGGGCGACACTGAAGCTTTCTTT
TRBV6-5,-,15,TRBJ1-1,TRBD1,CASSYSGQGLAEAFF,TGTGCCAGCAGTTACTCGGGACAGGGGCTGGCTGAAGCTTTCTTT
TRBV19,once,14,TRBJ2-7,TRBD2,CASSISGSSYEQYF,TGTGCCAGTAGTATTAGCGGGAGCTCCTACGAGCAGTACTTC
TRBV6-5,-,16,TRBJ2-2,TRBD2,CASSYSSGTSLSELFF,TGTGCCAGCAGTTACTCGAGCGGGACTAGTCTTTCGGAGCTGTTTTTT
TRBV6-2/TRBV6-3,-,16,TRBJ2-2,TRBD1,CASSSGRGLNTGELFF,TGTGCCAGCAGCTCGGGAAGGGGGCTGAACACCGGGGAGCTGTTTTTT
TRBV29-1,-,11,TRBJ1-2,TRBD1,CSVAGGGGYTF,TGCAGCGTTGCAGGGGGAGGAGGCTACACCTTC
TRBV7-2,once,15,TRBJ2-1,TRBD2,CASSIAGGSYNEQFF,TGTGCCAGCAGCATAGCGGGAGGCTCCTACAATGAGCAGTTCTTC
TRBV24-1,-,14,TRBJ2-3,-,CATSDLRGTDTQYF,TGTGCCACCAGTGATTTACGGGGCACAGATACGCAGTATTTT
TRBV4-3,few,17,TRBJ2-7,-,CASSQDPSSGWAYEQYF,TGCGCCAGCAGCCAAGATCCTTCGTCAGGGTGGGCCTACGAGCAGTACTTC
TRBV9,-,14,TRBJ2-1,TRBD2,CASSGGDYYNEQFF,TGTGCCAGCAGCGGTGGGGACTACTACAATGAGCAGTTCTTC
TRBV19,-,24,TRBJ2-7,TRBD2,CASSIFVIFDPSGEGLVSSYEQYF,TGTGCCAGTAGTATATTTGTCATCTTCGACCCTAGCGGGGAGGGCCTCGTTAGCTCCTACGAGCAGTACTTC
TRBV10-1,-,14,TRBJ1-1,-,CASSADTWNTEAFF,TGCGCCAGCAGCGCAGACACTTGGAACACTGAAGCTTTCTTT
TRBV30,-,14,TRBJ1-1,-,CAWSGQGMVTEAFF,TGTGCCTGGAGTGGCCAGGGAATGGTCACTGAAGCTTTCTTT
TRBV9,once,15,TRBJ2-1,TRBD2,CTSSVVSGSYNEQFF,TGTACCAGCAGCGTAGTTAGCGGGAGCTACAATGAGCAGTTCTTC
TRBV6-4,-,13,TRBJ1-5,-,CASAGGVNQPQHF,TGTGCCAGCGCGGGGGGCGTCAATCAGCCCCAGCATTTT
TRBV6-5,once,14,TRBJ1-2,TRBD1,CASSYRDRSYGYTF,TGTGCCAGCAGTTACCGGGACAGGAGCTATGGCTACACCTTC
TRBV6-5,once,15,TRBJ1-5,TRBD1,CASSTAGTGNQPQHF,TGTGCCAGCAGTACCGCCGGGACAGGGAATCAGCCCCAGCATTTT
TRBV29-1,-,11,TRBJ1-1,TRBD1,CSGEDRVRAFF,TGCAGCGGGGAGGACAGGGTGAGGGCTTTCTTT
TRBV7-6,-,15,TRBJ1-2,TRBD1,CASSNGQGGRNGYTF,TGTGCCAGCAGCAATGGACAGGGCGGGCGGAATGGCTACACCTTC
TRBV29-1,-,17,TRBJ1-2,TRBD1,CSVDPTGTRQGNYGYTF,TGCAGCGTTGACCCAACGGGAACCCGACAGGGGAACTATGGCTACACCTTC
TRBV4-1,-,14,TRBJ1-1,-,CASSRERDLGEAFF,TGCGCCAGCAGCCGGGAACGGGATTTGGGTGAAGCTTTCTTT
TRBV30,-,15,TRBJ1-3,-,CAWRVGEVSGNTIYF,TGTGCCTGGAGAGTAGGGGAGGTCTCTGGAAACACCATATATTTT
TRBV27,few,13,TRBJ1-3,-,CASSFTEGNTIYF,TGTGCCAGCAGTTTTACTGAGGGAAACACCATATATTTT
TRBV7-2,-,16,TRBJ1-5,-,CASSSPRGTSNQPQHF,TGTGCCAGCAGCTCCCCAAGGGGCACAAGCAATCAGCCCCAGCATTTT
TRBV3-1/TRBV3-2,-,13,TRBJ2-1,-,CASSLSVFNEQFF,TGTGCCAGCAGCCTGTCAGTTTTCAATGAGCAGTTCTTC
TRBV6-5,-,12,TRBJ1-1,-,CASSYRNTEAFF,TGTGCCAGCAGTTACCGTAACACTGAAGCTTTCTTT
TRBV6-5,-,12,TRBJ1-5,TRBD1,CASSRTGEPQHF,TGTGCCAGCAGTCGGACAGGGGAGCCCCAGCATTTT
TRBV4-3,-,17,TRBJ2-1,-,CASSQDSTGRSYNEQFF,TGCGCCAGCAGCCAAGATTCGACGGGAAGGTCCTACAATGAGCAGTTCTTC
TRBV2,once,14,TRBJ2-7,-,CASSDPGEVYEQYF,TGTGCCAGCAGTGATCCGGGGGAAGTTTACGAGCAGTACTTC
TRBV9,-,12,TRBJ2-1,-,CASSPRGDEQFF,TGTGCCAGCAGCCCCCGCGGGGATGAGCAGTTCTTC
TRBV18,-,14,TRBJ1-2,TRBD1,CASSQGQGNYGYTF,TGTGCCAGCTCACAGGGACAGGGGAACTATGGCTACACCTTC
TRBV9,-,15,TRBJ2-1,TRBD2,CASSAEVAGDPEQFF,TGTGCCAGCAGCGCAGAAGTAGCGGGAGACCCTGAGCAGTTCTTC
TRBV14,-,16,TRBJ2-7,TRBD1,CASSQGLGQGDSEQYF,TGTGCCAGCAGCCAAGGCTTGGGACAGGGGGATTCCGAGCAGTACTTC
TRBV7-2,-,18,TRBJ2-5,TRBD2,CASSLGLAGVGAWETQYF,TGTGCCAGCAGCTTAGGACTAGCGGGAGTAGGAGCGTGGGAGACCCAGTACTTC
TRBV7-9,-,15,TRBJ1-2,TRBD1,CASSVIGQGLTGYTF,TGTGCCAGCAGCGTCATTGGACAGGGGCTAACTGGCTACACCTTC
TRBV18,-,14,TRBJ2-7,-,CASSPGLSSYEQYF,TGTGCCAGCTCACCCGGACTGAGCTCCTACGAGCAGTACTTC
TRBV5-1,-,14,TRBJ1-5,-,CASSPLGGNQPQHF,TGCGCCAGCAGCCCCCTGGGAGGCAATCAGCCCCAGCATTTT
TRBV4-3,-,14,TRBJ1-4,-,CASSLLGHGEKLFF,TGCGCCAGCAGCCTCTTGGGGCACGGTGAAAAACTGTTTTTT
TRBV9,-,13,TRBJ1-2,-,CASSVVTGYGYTF,TGTGCCAGCAGCGTAGTAACAGGCTATGGCTACACCTTC
TRBV5-1,-,14,TRBJ1-1,-,CASSLVDGGTEAFF,TGCGCCAGCAGCTTGGTCGACGGGGGGACTGAAGCTTTCTTT
TRBV5-5,-,16,TRBJ2-1,-,CASSLLGSDLYNEQFF,TGTGCCAGCAGCCTCCTCGGTAGCGACCTATACAATGAGCAGTTCTTC
TRBV30,-,14,TRBJ2-7,-,CAWSVGAGNYEQYF,TGTGCCTGGAGTGTAGGGGCAGGGAACTACGAGCAGTACTTC
TRBV18,-,15,TRBJ2-1,TRBD1,CASSRGQGGNNEQFF,TGTGCCAGCTCAAGGGGACAGGGCGGTAACAATGAGCAGTTCTTC
TRBV9,-,15,TRBJ2-5,TRBD1,CASSPAGGIYETQYF,TGTGCCAGCAGCCCAGCAGGGGGAATTTACGAGACCCAGTACTTC
TRBV6-5,-,14,TRBJ1-2,-,CASTQAGLNYGYTF,TGTGCCAGCACCCAGGCTGGGCTAAACTATGGCTACACCTTC
TRBV7-2,-,16,TRBJ1-1,TRBD1,CASSFARTGGLVEAFF,TGTGCCAGCAGCTTCGCGAGGACAGGGGGCTTGGTTGAAGCTTTCTTT
TRBV7-2,-,16,TRBJ1-6,-,CASSLDGGILNSPLHF,TGTGCCAGCAGCTTAGACGGAGGTATCCTTAATTCACCCCTCCACTTT
TRBV9,-,14,TRBJ1-2,TRBD1,CASGPGQGDYGYTF,TGTGCCAGCGGCCCGGGACAGGGAGACTATGGCTACACCTTC
TRBV7-2,-,17,TRBJ2-5,-,CASSLEGGQYGRETQYF,TGTGCCAGCAGCTTAGAGGGGGGACAGTACGGGCGTGAGACCCAGTACTTC
TRBV15,once,15,TRBJ2-7,TRBD1,CATSRDLAGGYEQYF,TGTGCCACCAGCAGAGATCTGGCAGGGGGCTACGAGCAGTACTTC
TRBV7-9,-,15,TRBJ1-3,-,CASSLGQNSGNTIYF,TGTGCCAGCAGCCTCGGACAGAACTCTGGAAACACCATATATTTT